The present T cell receptor beta chain was sequenced within a study of T-cell reconstitution after alpha-beta-depleted transplantation in children. Study-wide points: Surviving recipient cells, namely T cells and thymic progenitors, were the source of high day-60 TCRbeta diversity in some patients. It was reported that alpha-beta T cells came from several hundred expanded graft clones (about two months after transplant). T-cell counts and diversity at one year post-transplant came mainly from newly produced T cells.

Preparing the TCRbeta library involved the use of unique molecular identifiers. Each CDR3 protein gets one entry after TCRdb re-called the PCR reads with MiXCR. Seen here are 540,000 or so distinct CDR3 sequences, 23% observed once, and the top ten hold 13% to 15%. This clonotype occurred a few times. Its matching antigen is unknown. The V gene end was trimmed by 3 bases and the J gene end by 5 bases; junction bases not matched to a gene: 5. Germline V gives CDR1 LGHNA, CDR2 YNFKEQ. The CDR3 is 15 residues long. This chain connects TRBV4-2 to TRBJ1-4, with 8 bases identical to TRBD1. The sample in question was PBMCs, mostly from graft donor cells, obtained 360 days after TCRalphabeta/CD19-depleted stem cell transplant. The receptor was derived from a boy less than two years old who had a stem cell transplant for acute myeloid leukemia, so the T cells may come from the graft donor. CDR3 coding DNA: TGTGCCAGCAGCCACAATACAGGGGGAAATGAAAAACTGTTTTTT. Protein: CASSHNTGGNEKLFF.